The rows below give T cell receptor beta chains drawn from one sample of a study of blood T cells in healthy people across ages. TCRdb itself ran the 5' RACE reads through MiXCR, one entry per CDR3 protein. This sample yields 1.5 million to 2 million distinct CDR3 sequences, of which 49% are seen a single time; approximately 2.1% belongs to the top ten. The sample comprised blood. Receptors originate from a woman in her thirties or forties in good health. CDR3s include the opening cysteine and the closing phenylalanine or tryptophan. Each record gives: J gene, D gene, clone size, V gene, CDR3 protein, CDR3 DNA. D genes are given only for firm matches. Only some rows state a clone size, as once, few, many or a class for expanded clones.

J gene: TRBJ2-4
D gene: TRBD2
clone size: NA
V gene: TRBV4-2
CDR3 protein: CASSQEVSAGGLGAKNIQYF
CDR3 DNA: TGTGCCAGCAGCCAAGAGGTGTCAGCGGGGGGCTTGGGAGCCAAAAACATTCAGTACTTC

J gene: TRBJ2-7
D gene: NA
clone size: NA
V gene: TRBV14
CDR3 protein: CASSQDLSTYEQYF
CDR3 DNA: TGTGCCAGCAGCCAAGATCTTTCCACCTACGAGCAGTACTTC

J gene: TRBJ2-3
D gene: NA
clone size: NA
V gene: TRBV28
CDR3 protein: CASSQARDRGWDTQYF
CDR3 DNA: TGTGCCAGCAGTCAGGCCCGAGACAGAGGATGGGATACGCAGTATTTT

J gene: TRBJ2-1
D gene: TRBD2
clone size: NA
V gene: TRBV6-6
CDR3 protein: CASTLRGAGGLFDEQFF
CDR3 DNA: TGTGCCAGCACCCTCCGGGGAGCGGGGGGGCTTTTCGATGAGCAGTTCTTC

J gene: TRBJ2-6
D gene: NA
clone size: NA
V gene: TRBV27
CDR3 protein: CASSSAGFEPGTSGANVLTF
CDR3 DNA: TGTGCCAGCAGTTCCGCCGGTTTTGAGCCAGGAACCTCTGGGGCCAACGTCCTGACTTTC

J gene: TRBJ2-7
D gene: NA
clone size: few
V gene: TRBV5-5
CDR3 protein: CASSLGPGIFSYEQYF
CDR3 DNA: TGTGCCAGCAGCTTAGGTCCGGGGATCTTCTCCTACGAGCAGTACTTC

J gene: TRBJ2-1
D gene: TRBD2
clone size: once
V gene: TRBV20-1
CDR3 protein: CSASRPGGRDEQFF
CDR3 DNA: TGCAGTGCTAGTCGGCCAGGAGGGAGGGATGAGCAGTTCTTC

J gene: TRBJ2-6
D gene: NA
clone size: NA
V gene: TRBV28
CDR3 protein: CASSSGTRNVLTF
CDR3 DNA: TGTGCCAGCAGCTCCGGGACTCGCAACGTCCTGACTTTC

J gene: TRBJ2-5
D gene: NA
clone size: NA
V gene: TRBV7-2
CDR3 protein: CASSSNRRTQYF
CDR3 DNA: TGTGCCAGCAGCTCCAACAGGCGAACCCAGTACTTC

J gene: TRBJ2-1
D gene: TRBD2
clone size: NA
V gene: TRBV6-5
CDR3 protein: CACTPGGEYNEQFF
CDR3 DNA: TGTGCCTGCACCCCGGGGGGAGAATACAATGAGCAGTTCTTC

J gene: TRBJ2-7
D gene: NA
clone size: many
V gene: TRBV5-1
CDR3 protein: CASSPGTAEQYF
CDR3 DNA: TGCGCCAGCAGCCCCGGGACTGCCGAGCAGTACTTC

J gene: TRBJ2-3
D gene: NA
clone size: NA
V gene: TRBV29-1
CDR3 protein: CSVEGPGSTDTQYF
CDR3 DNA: TGCAGCGTTGAAGGTCCGGGCAGCACAGATACGCAGTATTTT

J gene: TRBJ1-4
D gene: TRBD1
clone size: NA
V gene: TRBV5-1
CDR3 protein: CASSLKWADRNNEKLFF
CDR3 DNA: TGCGCCAGCAGCTTAAAATGGGCGGACAGGAACAATGAAAAACTGTTTTTT

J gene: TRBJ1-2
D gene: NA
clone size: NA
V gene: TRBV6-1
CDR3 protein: CANTMTSGGYTF
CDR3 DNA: TGTGCCAACACCATGACCAGCGGTGGCTACACCTTC

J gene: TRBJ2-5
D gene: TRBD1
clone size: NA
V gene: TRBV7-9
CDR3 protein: CASSRVGTGIKDGQYF
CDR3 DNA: TGTGCCAGCAGCCGAGTCGGGACAGGGATCAAGGACGGGCAGTACTTC